The clone carrying this T cell receptor (beta chain) was counted many times. Its antigen is currently unknown. These data are taken from a study of CD8 T cells in ankylosing spondylitis. The CDR3 extends over 13 amino acids. Germline V gives CDR1 SGHRS, CDR2 YFSETQ. V lost 2 bases, J lost 6 bases, and 4 bases stayed unmatched. For TCR beta, libraries came from quantitative 5'-RACE with molecular barcodes. TCRdb itself ran the 5' RACE reads through MiXCR, one entry per CDR3 protein. This table holds about 500,000 distinct CDR3 sequences, about 5.2% found once. Points from the study as a whole: Disease-linked clones proved CD8+ and comparatively uncommon in peripheral blood. Characteristic, it appeared, of ankylosing spondylitis blood was a TCR beta motif of roughly eight highly homologous variants. Enrichment of disease-linked clones was reportedly significant in matched ankylosing spondylitis synovial fluid.

This receptor was obtained from a male donor with ankylosing spondylitis. This chain connects TRBV5-1 to TRBJ1-2, with 7 bases aligning to TRBD1. The sample taken for sequencing was blood, either unsorted or a sorted T cell fraction (not recorded which). The CDR3 sequence: CASSLDRANGYTF. In DNA form, the CDR3 reads TGCGCCAGCAGCTTAGACAGGGCGAATGGCTACACCTTC.